The clone carrying this T cell receptor beta chain showed up many times. What it recognizes is unknown. The data were taken from a study of T-cell memory formation after mild COVID-19. Study-wide results and limits: Confirmation was lacking for SARS-CoV-2 specificity of second-wave clones that peaked on day 37. CD4/CD8 balance characterized clones contracting day 15 to 85, and CD4+ skew characterized later expanders. The study found contracting CD4+ clones mainly in CM and EM and contracting CD8+ clones in EMRA.

Using constant-segment primers, 5'RACE produced TCR alpha and TCR beta cDNA libraries carrying sample barcodes and UMIs. Via MiXCR, TCRdb re-called the 5' RACE reads, giving one row per CDR3 protein. The sample lists more than 250,000 distinct CDR3 sequences, under 20% occurring once. The ends were cut back, 4 bases at V and 4 bases at J, with 14 bases in the middle. Germline V gene sequence: CDR1 SGHRS, CDR2 YFSETQ. CDR3 size: 14 residues. This clonotype was obtained from a man aged 18 to 30 who had mild COVID-19 (a few samples of this study predate the infection). Cell type and time point are not known. This chain links TRBV5-1 with TRBJ2-5, with D tentatively TRBD2 (5 bases). The specimen was PBMCs or a T cell subset sorted from them (not recorded which). The CDR3, as DNA: TGCGCCAGCAGCCCGTTTCGGAGCGGAGAGACCCAGTACTTC. Translated: CASSPFRSGETQYF.